The 28 T cell receptor beta chains listed next were all sequenced from one sample in a study of shared clonotypes between healthy human individuals. Clones were sequenced by immunoSEQ multiplex PCR, and TCRdb holds only the in-frame ones, with some missing. The sample carries 2.5 million or so clones, around nine tenths recorded once. The sequenced sample was naive CD4+ T cells sorted from blood. Subset of the sample: CD45RA+ positively selected. Receptors originate from a man aged 18 to 29 in good health.

Details on this clone: Distinct nucleotide sequences in the sample also encode this CDR3. The chain's CDR3 is CASSRDRGETQYF. The DNA for the CDR3 is TGTGCCAGCTCACGAGACAGGGGAGAGACCCAGTACTTC. This chain joins TRBV18 and TRBJ2-5; 8 nucleotides agree with TRBD1. Unmatched junction bases numbered 2, after V lost 4 bases and J lost 4 bases. CDR1 is KGHSH, CDR2 LQKENI, per germline. This CDR3 spans 13 amino acids.

This chain joins TRBV9 and TRBJ2-1; 8 positions match TRBD2. Germline assignment: CDR1 SGDLS and CDR2 YYNGEE. The CDR3 is made up of 16 amino acids. Unmatched junction bases numbered 11, after V lost 4 bases and J lost 5 bases. CDR3 amino acids: CASSSRGSGIHNEQFF. The CDR3 DNA is TGTGCCAGCAGCTCAAGGGGTAGCGGGATCCACAATGAGCAGTTCTTC.

This rearrangement joins TRBV27 to TRBJ2-1; D possibly corresponds to TRBD1 (5 bases). The length of the CDR3 is 16 residues. The V end lost 5 bases, the J end lost 4 bases, and 18 bases lay between the germline ends. CDR1 is MNHEY, CDR2 SMNVEV, per germline (reference sequence). The CDR3 bases are TGTGCCAGCAGTAAGGACATGGATCCGCGTTACAATGAGCAGTTCTTC. Amino acid sequence: CASSKDMDPRYNEQFF.

This chain uses TRBV5-4 with TRBJ2-7; 10 nucleotides align to TRBD2. The CDR3 has 15 residues. Germline V lookup: CDR1 SGHNT, CDR2 YYREEE (reference sequence). Trimming at V came to 5 bases and at J to 4 bases, leaving 9 bases not matched to a gene. The CDR3 DNA sequence: TGTGCCAGCAGTGTGCTGGCTAGCGGGAGATACGAGCAGTACTTC. Its translation is CASSVLASGRYEQYF.

V gene TRBV7-2 combines with J gene TRBJ2-5; TRBD1 matches 7 bases. CDR1 and CDR2 from the germline V gene are SGHTA and FQGNSA. This CDR3 contains 13 residues. V lost 4 bases to trimming and J lost 2 bases; unmatched junction nucleotides: 1. The CDR3 spells CASSSGQQETQYF. As DNA, the CDR3 is TGTGCCAGCAGCTCGGGACAGCAAGAGACCCAGTACTTC.

V usage is TRBV7-3 and J usage is TRBJ2-1; 15 bases align to TRBD2. Germline loops: CDR1 SGHTA, CDR2 FQGTGA. CDR3 size: 16 residues. The trim removed 5 bases at V and 10 bases at J, leaving 9 bases unmatched. This CDR3 reads CASSPRTSGGAREQFF. Here the CDR3 DNA reads TGTGCCAGCAGCCCCCGGACTAGCGGGGGGGCAAGGGAGCAGTTCTTC.

V is TRBV14 and J is TRBJ1-1; no clear D. Germline V gene sequence: CDR1 SGHDN, CDR2 FVKESK. V lost 6 bases and J 6 bases, leaving 11 bases between the germline ends. The CDR3 is 12 amino acids. The CDR3 loop is CASSAQVAEAFF. DNA of the CDR3: TGTGCCAGCAGTGCTCAAGTGGCTGAAGCTTTCTTT.

The gene calls are TRBV19 and TRBJ2-7, with 11 bases aligning to TRBD2. V was clipped by 5 bases and J by 6 bases; unmatched bases: 12. Per germline, CDR1 LNHDA and CDR2 SQIVND (reference sequence). CDR3 size: 16 residues. The CDR3 nucleotides are TGTGCCAGTAGTCCGGCGGGGCTAGCGGGAGGTCGCGAGCAGTACTTC. Residues: CASSPAGLAGGREQYF.

As to this clone: Distinct nucleotide sequences in the sample also encode this CDR3. The chain uses TRBV7-9 and TRBJ2-1; no clear D gene. Trimming took off 3 bases at V and 5 bases at J, with 2 bases between the two ends. The CDR3 covers 11 residues. The germline CDR1 and CDR2 sequences are SEHNR and FQNEAQ (reference sequence). In nucleotides, the CDR3 is TGTGCCAGCAGCTTGAACAATGAGCAGTTCTTC. Translated, it gives CASSLNNEQFF.

The chain employs TRBV5-1 and TRBJ2-5, with D possibly matching TRBD2 (6 bases). The ends were cut back, 4 bases at V and 5 bases at J, with 24 bases in the middle. The CDR3 extends over 17 amino acids. In germline, CDR1 is SGHRS, CDR2 YFSETQ. The CDR3 region is CASSPGRGSGLAETQYF. The CDR3 nucleotides are TGCGCCAGCAGCCCCGGTAGGGGCAGCGGGCTAGCGGAGACCCAGTACTTC.

The rearrangement links TRBV19 to TRBJ2-6; D remains ambiguous. V was trimmed by 3 bases and J by 1 base, leaving 7 bases between them. This CDR3 contains 15 residues. CDR1 is LNHDA and CDR2 is SQIVND in the germline V gene (reference sequence). CDR3 in DNA: TGTGCCAGTAGTATTCGGATTTCTGGGGCCAACGTCCTGACTTTC. This codes for CASSIRISGANVLTF.

The chain recombines TRBV9 with TRBJ2-1, with D tentatively TRBD2 (6 bases). V lost 2 bases and J lost 2, with 11 bases in between. Per the germline V gene, CDR1 is SGDLS and CDR2 is YYNGEE. The CDR3 totals 15 residues. CDR3 sequence reads: CASSVSGGTYNEQFF. For the CDR3, the DNA is TGTGCCAGCAGCGTTAGCGGTGGGACCTACAATGAGCAGTTCTTC.

This chain joins TRBV28 and TRBJ2-3, with a possible D match to TRBD1 (6 bases). CDR1 and CDR2 from the germline V gene are MDHEN and SYDVKM. Trimming took 3 bases from V and 3 from J, leaving 10 bases between them. The CDR3 contains 14 residues. CDR3 in DNA: TGTGCCAGCAGTTTTGAGGGGGAGACAGATACGCAGTATTTT. Translation: CASSFEGETDTQYF.

The J gene is TRBJ1-2, the V gene TRBV11-2, with D possibly TRBD1 on 5 matching bases. Trimming shortened V by 0 bases and J by 6 bases, and 11 bases separated the two germline ends. Germline CDR1 SGHAT, CDR2 FQNNGV. The CDR3 is 14 residues long. DNA for the CDR3: TGTGCCAGCAGCTTAGATACGGCAGGGAATGGCTACACCTTC. It translates to CASSLDTAGNGYTF.

The J gene is TRBJ2-7, the V gene TRBV18; D might be TRBD1 (6 bases). V was pared by 2 bases and J by 4 bases, with 12 bases between. Germline V gene sequence: CDR1 KGHSH, CDR2 LQKENI. The CDR3 sequence is 14 residues long. Here the CDR3 DNA reads TGTGCCAGCTCACCAGTCTACAGGGATTACGAGCAGTACTTC. Translated: CASSPVYRDYEQYF.

This chain connects TRBV5-6 to TRBJ2-5; 7 nucleotides line up with TRBD2. The DNA end is a closer match to TRBJ2-7, so the J assignment may be wrong. The CDR3 length is 15 residues. Germline V gene lookup returns CDR1 SGHDT and CDR2 YYEEEE. CDR3 in amino acids: CASSLGLAASYEQYF. CDR3 sequence (DNA): TGTGCCAGCAGCTTGGGTCTAGCGGCCTCCTACGAGCAGTACTTC.

The rearrangement links TRBV30 to TRBJ1-5; no definite D call. Per germline, CDR1 GTSNPN and CDR2 SVGIG (reference sequence). The CDR3 covers 14 residues. Trimming stripped 2 bases from V and 1 base from J, with 9 bases between. The CDR3 nucleotides read TGTGCCTGGAGTTTTCCGGGGAGCAATCAGCCCCAGCATTTT. Its protein is CAWSFPGSNQPQHF.

This clone showed up just a few times. The V call is TRBV2, the J call TRBJ1-2; D remains unclear. The V end was cut by 4 bases, the J end by 4 bases, with 10 bases between. This CDR3 is 13 amino acids long. Germline values: CDR1 SNHLY, CDR2 FYNNEI. CDR3: CASSVGRSYGYTF. The CDR3, as DNA: TGTGCCAGCAGTGTCGGCCGTTCCTATGGCTACACCTTC.

The V and J genes are TRBV5-6 and TRBJ1-2; tentatively, D is TRBD1 (5 bases). Trimming left V 0 bases short and J 7 bases short, with 22 bases between. CDR3 length: 17 residues. The V gene's germline CDR1 is SGHDT and CDR2 YYEEEE. The DNA for the CDR3 is TGTGCCAGCAGCTTGGGTATGGTTGAGTCAGCCCAGGGTGGCTACACCTTC. Protein sequence: CASSLGMVESAQGGYTF.

To note about this clone: The same CDR3 is also encoded by other DNA sequences in this sample. The rearrangement uses TRBV7-9 and TRBJ2-7, with D maybe TRBD2 (6 bases). This CDR3 region has 13 residues. Per the germline V gene, CDR1 is SEHNR and CDR2 is FQNEAQ (reference sequence). Between the trimmed V and J ends, which lost 5 bases and 3 bases, there was a span of 11 bases. The CDR3 here is CASSPVGGYEQYF. The CDR3 DNA sequence: TGTGCCAGCAGCCCCGTGGGGGGCTACGAGCAGTACTTC. The whole variable domain, remainder taken from reference TRBV7-9 and TRBJ2-7, is DTGVSQNPRHKITKRGQNVTFRCDPISEHNRLYWYRQTLGQGPEFLTYFQNEAQLEKSRLLSDRFSAERPKGSFSTLEIQRTEQGDSAMYLCASSPVGGYEQYFGPGTRLTVT.

The chain combines TRBV6-1 with TRBJ2-6; D not resolved. This CDR3 region has 15 residues. Germline V gives CDR1 MNHNS, CDR2 SASEGT. V lost 1 base and J 2 bases, leaving 6 bases between the germline ends. The CDR3 nucleotides are TGTGCCAGCAGTGAAGAGCTCGCTGGGGCCAACGTCCTGACTTTC. As protein: CASSEELAGANVLTF.

A word on this clone: Other DNA sequences from this sample encode an identical CDR3 as well. The chain links TRBV5-1 to TRBJ1-3; D is ambiguous. There are 16 residues in the CDR3. Trimming shortened V by 0 bases and J by 0 bases, and 10 bases separated the two germline ends. In germline, CDR1 is SGHRS, CDR2 YFSETQ. CDR3 DNA sequence: TGCGCCAGCAGCTTGGCCGGTATTAGCTCTGGAAACACCATATATTTT. Residues: CASSLAGISSGNTIYF.

The rearrangement links TRBV5-1 to TRBJ1-4; 8 nucleotides agree with TRBD1. Germline V gives CDR1 SGHRS, CDR2 YFSETQ. V shed 4 bases and J 8 bases; nucleotides not matched to a gene: 4. The CDR3 is 13 residues long. The DNA of the CDR3 is TGCGCCAGCAGCCCGTGGACAGGGGAAAAACTGTTTTTT. Translating it yields CASSPWTGEKLFF.

The chain employs TRBV18 and TRBJ2-7, with 8 positions matching TRBD2. Germline loops: CDR1 KGHSH, CDR2 LQKENI. The junction had 9 bases not matched to a gene; V was cut back by 3 bases and J by 5 bases. There are 15 residues in the CDR3. In DNA, the CDR3 is TGTGCCAGCTCACCCGGGAGGGGGGGGAACGACGAGCAGTACTTC. Translation: CASSPGRGGNDEQYF.

Concerning this clone itself: Other DNA sequences in this specimen translate into the identical CDR3. The chain combines TRBV30 with TRBJ2-3; the D gene is possibly TRBD2 (6 bases). Germline V gene sequence: CDR1 GTSNPN, CDR2 SVGIG (reference sequence). This CDR3 region has 13 residues. Trimming left V 1 base short and J 3 bases short, with 8 bases between. In DNA, the CDR3 is TGTGCCTGGAGTGCCGGGACTACAGATACGCAGTATTTT. It specifies CAWSAGTTDTQYF. Full variable domain (missing parts from reference TRBV30 and TRBJ2-3): SQTIHQWPATLVQPVGSPLSLECTVEGTSNPNLYWYRQAAGRGLQLLFYSVGIGQISSEVPQNLSASRPQDRQFILSSKKLLLSDSGFYLCAWSAGTTDTQYFGPGTRLTVL.

The genes are TRBV2 and TRBJ1-2; D remains ambiguous. This CDR3 region has 16 residues. Germline V CDR1 and CDR2: SNHLY, FYNNEI. The V end was cut by 4 bases, the J end by 6 bases, with 21 bases between. CDR3 in amino acids: CASSVEARNGFDGYTF. The CDR3 bases are TGTGCCAGCAGTGTCGAGGCGCGTAATGGGTTCGATGGCTACACCTTC.

The rearrangement joins TRBV28 to TRBJ2-7; D perhaps matches TRBD1 (5 bases). Trimming stripped 2 bases from V and 2 bases from J, with 10 bases between. CDR3 size: 14 residues. The V gene's germline CDR1 is MDHEN and CDR2 SYDVKM. CDR3 sequence reads: CASSLEARAYEQYF. The DNA of the CDR3 is TGTGCCAGCAGTTTAGAGGCCAGGGCCTACGAGCAGTACTTC. Supplemented by reference TRBV28 and TRBJ2-7, the full variable domain reads DVKVTQSSRYLVKRTGEKVFLECVQDMDHENMFWYRQDPGLGLRLIYFSYDVKMKEKGDIPEGYSVSREKKERFSLILESASTNQTSMYLCASSLEARAYEQYFGPGTRLTVT.

The gene calls are TRBV19 and TRBJ2-2, with D possibly being TRBD1 (6 bases). The germline CDR1 and CDR2 sequences are LNHDA and SQIVND (reference sequence). CDR3 size: 15 residues. V lost 5 bases and J 2 bases, leaving 12 bases between the germline ends. The DNA for the CDR3 is TGTGCCAGTAGTTTGGACAGTCTTAACACCGGGGAGCTGTTTTTT. It encodes CASSLDSLNTGELFF.